This T cell receptor beta chain emerged from a study of cytomegalovirus exposure and HLA in healthy donors. General study results and limits: Altogether, some 170 TCR beta chains were recorded as cytomegalovirus-associated.

Note on this clone: Its antigen is unknown.

Researchers ran the PCR with 60 Vbeta and 13 Jbeta primers. Data came from immunoSEQ multiplex PCR; TCRdb stores just in-frame clones and leaves some out. The sample holds about 150,000 clones, around 80% seen once. The ends lost 5 bases at V and 8 bases at J; junction bases unmatched: 13. Germline values: CDR1 LNHDA, CDR2 SQIVND (reference sequence). The CDR3 runs to 16 residues. The chain is built from TRBV19 and TRBJ2-1; 9 bases line up with TRBD2. The TCR originated in a woman between 18 and 29 years old in good health and CMV-seronegative. Sequencing input: PBMCs. DNA for the CDR3: TGTGCCAGTAGTTTCGGGCGCGGGGGGGGCCGAGATGAGCAGTTCTTC. Translating gives CASSFGRGGGRDEQFF.